The 27 T cell receptor beta chains listed next were all sequenced from one sample in a study of blood T cell repertoires in COVID-19. The table came from immunoSEQ multiplex PCR; TCRdb's copy has only in-frame clones and leaves some out. The sample yields some 180,000 clones, about four fifths seen once. Material for sequencing was peripheral blood. The receptors stem from a woman of 80 years or more with COVID-19, enrolled during active disease.

This sequence joins TRBV7-9 and TRBJ2-1; 7 bases line up with TRBD2. Germline-derived CDR1 and CDR2 are SEHNR and FQNEAQ (reference sequence). The CDR3 totals 14 residues. Germline trimming cut 6 bases from V and 0 bases from J; bases unmatched to any gene: 2. CDR3 in amino acids: CASRTSSSYNEQFF. CDR3 bases: TGTGCCAGCAGGACTAGCAGCTCCTACAATGAGCAGTTCTTC.

Points on this clone: One junction end disagrees with the germline gene, perhaps due to a read error. The chain is built from TRBV4-2 and TRBJ2-7, with D maybe TRBD2 (5 bases). In germline, CDR1 is LGHNA, CDR2 YNFKEQ. The CDR3 contains 14 residues. CDR3 loop: CASSQRPGSYKQYF. In DNA form, the CDR3 reads TGTGCCAGCAGCCAACGTCCGGGATCCTACAAGCAGTACTTC.

The J gene is TRBJ2-2, the V gene TRBV9, with 9 bases matching TRBD2. Germline lookup yields CDR1 SGDLS and CDR2 YYNGEE. This CDR3 contains 15 residues. The ends lost 3 bases at V and 4 bases at J; junction bases unmatched: 4. This chain's CDR3 is CASSGTSAGTGELFF. The CDR3 region has the DNA TGTGCCAGCAGCGGGACTAGCGCTGGCACCGGGGAGCTGTTTTTT. Complete variable domain (other parts from reference TRBV9 and TRBJ2-2): DSGVTQTPKHLITATGQRVTLRCSPRSGDLSVYWYQQSLDQGLQFLIQYYNGEERAKGNILERFSAQQFPDLHSELNLSSLELGDSALYFCASSGTSAGTGELFFGEGSRLTVL.

CDR3 coding DNA: TGCGCCAGCAGCGATTCACCAGCCGGGGATGGCTACACCTTC. Its translation: CASSDSPAGDGYTF. J is TRBJ1-2 and V is TRBV5-1; no reliable D call. The V gene's germline CDR1 is SGHRS and CDR2 YFSETQ. V was cut by 4 bases and J by 6 bases, with 16 bases left in between. The CDR3 is made up of 14 amino acids.

The rearrangement links TRBV7-8 to TRBJ2-3; 7 nucleotides match TRBD2. J gave up 6 bases and V 3 bases, and 6 bases lay outside the gene matches. Germline CDR1 SGHVS, CDR2 FQNEAQ. The CDR3 totals 14 residues. The CDR3 here is CASSLAGDKDTQYF. The CDR3 DNA follows: TGTGCCAGCAGCTTGGCGGGAGATAAGGATACGCAGTATTTT.

J is TRBJ1-1 and V is TRBV7-9; 8 nucleotides align to TRBD1. Trimming removed 5 bases from V and 5 bases from J; junction bases left unmatched: 10. Germline CDR1 is SEHNR and CDR2 is FQNEAQ (reference sequence). The CDR3 consists of 15 residues. The CDR3 bases are TGTGCCAGCAGCCCCATGGGCAGGGGGCTTACTGAAGCTTTCTTT. Translated: CASSPMGRGLTEAFF.

The CDR3 bases are TGTGCCAGCAGTTACGAGTACGAGCAGTACTTC. Translation: CASSYEYEQYF. The chain uses TRBV6-5 and TRBJ2-7; no clear D gene. The V gene's germline CDR1 is MNHEY and CDR2 SVGAGI. Trimming shortened V by 2 bases and J by 4 bases, and 3 bases separated the two germline ends. The CDR3 is 11 amino acids.

As to this clone: The junction does not match germline at one end; this may be a read error. The chain is built from TRBV29-1 and TRBJ2-7; possible D gene TRBD1, 6 bases. The CDR3 extends over 11 amino acids. Germline V gene data show CDR1 as SQVTM and CDR2 as ANQGSEA. The CDR3 sequence: CSVEEGAQPLF. CDR3 DNA sequence: TGCAGCGTTGAAGAGGGGGCCCAACCCCTATTC.

The rearrangement uses TRBV7-9 and TRBJ2-5, with D maybe TRBD2 (6 bases). The CDR3 is 14 residues long. The germline V gene encodes CDR1 SEHNR and CDR2 FQNEAQ (reference sequence). Trimming stripped 1 base from V and 5 bases from J, with 11 bases between. CDR3 coding DNA: TGTGCCAGCAGCTTAGGGATTCGGGGGGAGACCCAGTACTTC. Its protein is CASSLGIRGETQYF. The whole variable domain, filled in from reference TRBV7-9 and TRBJ2-5, reads DTGVSQNPRHKITKRGQNVTFRCDPISEHNRLYWYRQTLGQGPEFLTYFQNEAQLEKSRLLSDRFSAERPKGSFSTLEIQRTEQGDSAMYLCASSLGIRGETQYFGPGTRLLVL.

The V call is TRBV4-1, the J call TRBJ2-4; a possible D gene is TRBD2 (6 bases). Germline V CDR1 and CDR2: MGHRA, YSYEKL. Between the trimmed V and J ends, which lost 1 base and 7 bases, there was a span of 14 bases. The CDR3 length is 15 residues. Here the CDR3 reads CASSQVWAGRNIQYF. The CDR3 DNA reads as TGCGCCAGCAGCCAAGTTTGGGCGGGACGTAACATTCAGTACTTC.

This clone was observed once. This sequence joins TRBV11-3 and TRBJ2-5; no reliable D call. Trimming removed 2 bases from V and 4 bases from J, with 8 bases in between. The CDR3 runs 13 residues. In germline, CDR1 is SGHNT, CDR2 YENEEA. CDR3 region: CASSLPTRETQYF. CDR3 nucleotide sequence: TGTGCCAGCAGCTTACCGACACGAGAGACCCAGTACTTC. The full variable domain, completed using reference TRBV11-3 and TRBJ2-5, is EAGVVQSPRYKIIEKKQPVAFWCNPISGHNTLYWYLQNLGQGPELLIRYENEEAVDDSQLPKDRFSAERLKGVDSTLKIQPAELGDSAVYLCASSLPTRETQYFGPGTRLLVL.

In its sample, this clone was seen once. The chain is built from TRBV19 and TRBJ1-6; TRBD1 agrees at 7 bases. V dropped 10 bases and J dropped 7; count of bases not matched to a gene: 16. The CDR3 extends over 16 amino acids. Germline V gene data show CDR1 as LNHDA and CDR2 as SQIVND (reference sequence). The DNA of the CDR3 is TGTGCCACCCCGAACCCAACAGGGGAAGTAAATTCACCCCTCCACTTT. Translated, it gives CATPNPTGEVNSPLHF.

Only one count was recorded for this clone. CDR3 residues: CASSLDSSLYEQYF. CDR3 coding DNA: TGCGCCAGCAGCTTGGATAGTAGCCTCTACGAGCAGTACTTC. The rearrangement joins TRBV5-1 to TRBJ2-7; D gene unclear. V lost 0 bases to trimming and J lost 3 bases, with 10 bases between them. The CDR3 loop spans 14 amino acids. Germline V gene sequence: CDR1 SGHRS, CDR2 YFSETQ.

V gene TRBV2 combines with J gene TRBJ2-5, with 9 bases fitting TRBD2. V gave up 4 bases and J gave up 6 bases; unmatched junction bases: 6. This CDR3 is built from 14 residues. Per the germline V gene, CDR1 is SNHLY and CDR2 is FYNNEI. CDR3 amino acids: CASSGRGGEKTQYF. The CDR3 nucleotides read TGTGCCAGCAGTGGGCGGGGGGGCGAAAAGACCCAGTACTTC.

The J gene is TRBJ1-1, the V gene TRBV9; D remains unclear. CDR3 size: 15 residues. Germline V CDR1 and CDR2: SGDLS, YYNGEE. The V end was cut by 0 bases, the J end by 0 bases, with 9 bases between. CDR3 loop: CASSVDGRLNTEAFF. CDR3 nucleotide sequence: TGTGCCAGCAGCGTAGATGGCAGGCTGAACACTGAAGCTTTCTTT.

The rearrangement uses TRBV28 and TRBJ2-3, with D maybe TRBD2 (5 bases). The CDR3 loop spans 15 amino acids. The germline V gene encodes CDR1 MDHEN and CDR2 SYDVKM. V lost 4 bases and J lost 0, with 11 bases in between. CDR3 DNA sequence: TGTGCCAGCAGTTATAGCGCAACTAGCACAGATACGCAGTATTTT. Amino acids: CASSYSATSTDTQYF.

The V and J genes are TRBV7-9 and TRBJ2-7; TRBD1 might be the D (6 bases). Between the trimmed V and J ends, which lost 2 bases and 3 bases, there was a span of 20 bases. CDR3 length equals 17 residues. Germline V gene data show CDR1 as SEHNR and CDR2 as FQNEAQ (reference sequence). The CDR3 DNA reads as TGTGCCAGCAGCTTAATTTCCCCCTGGACAGCCAACTACGAGCAGTACTTC. Encoded protein: CASSLISPWTANYEQYF. The variable domain in full, completed from reference TRBV7-9 and TRBJ2-7, reads DTGVSQNPRHKITKRGQNVTFRCDPISEHNRLYWYRQTLGQGPEFLTYFQNEAQLEKSRLLSDRFSAERPKGSFSTLEIQRTEQGDSAMYLCASSLISPWTANYEQYFGPGTRLTVT.

The gene calls are TRBV2 and TRBJ2-1, with TRBD1 as a possible D gene (6 bases). Germline V gene lookup returns CDR1 SNHLY and CDR2 FYNNEI. This CDR3 has 14 residues. Trimming removed 6 bases at V and 4 bases at J, with 13 bases between. The CDR3 protein is CASRGAVTYNEQFF. Written as DNA, the CDR3 is TGTGCCAGCAGGGGGGCAGTGACGTACAATGAGCAGTTCTTC.

The CDR3 here is CASSELQGSGGYTF. The CDR3 DNA sequence: TGCGCCAGCAGCGAATTACAGGGGTCTGGTGGCTACACCTTC. The chain recombines TRBV5-1 with TRBJ1-2, with 7 bases identical to TRBD1. CDR1 and CDR2 from the germline V gene are SGHRS and YFSETQ. Trimming cost V 4 bases and J 7 bases; bases outside gene matches: 10. The CDR3 is 14 residues long.

This chain joins TRBV27 and TRBJ2-6; D might be TRBD1 (5 bases). CDR3 length equals 18 residues. Germline loops: CDR1 MNHEY, CDR2 SMNVEV (reference sequence). Trimming removed 5 bases from V and 0 bases from J, with 17 bases in between. CDR3 nucleotides: TGTGCCAGCAGTCGATATGCCCCAGGGTTCTCTGGGGCCAACGTCCTGACTTTC. It specifies CASSRYAPGFSGANVLTF.

Written as DNA, the CDR3 is TGTGCCAGCAGCTTAGTCCAGGGGATCTACGAGCAGTACTTC. Its translation: CASSLVQGIYEQYF. The chain has TRBV7-2 and TRBJ2-7, with a possible D match to TRBD1 (6 bases). V lost 1 base, J lost 3 bases, and 10 bases lay in between. CDR1 is SGHTA and CDR2 is FQGNSA in the germline V gene. This CDR3 is 14 amino acids long.

This clone was seen a single time. The chain combines TRBV12-5 with TRBJ1-6; no clear D gene. Germline CDR1 is LGHNT and CDR2 is FRNRAP. Trimming removed 2 bases from V and 0 bases from J, with 14 bases in between. The length of the CDR3 is 18 residues. CDR3: CASGLTLSTSSYNSPLHF. The CDR3 bases are TGTGCTAGTGGTTTGACTTTATCGACTAGCTCCTATAATTCACCCCTCCACTTT.

The chain links TRBV4-3 to TRBJ1-3, with D tentatively TRBD1 (6 bases). The CDR3 covers 15 residues. Germline values: CDR1 LGHNA, CDR2 YSLEER. With 3 bases removed from V and 4 bases from J, the gap between germline ends came to 13 bases. This CDR3 reads CASSQATGLGNTIYF. Written as DNA, the CDR3 is TGCGCCAGCAGCCAGGCCACAGGGCTGGGAAACACCATATATTTT.

This rearrangement joins TRBV2 to TRBJ2-1, with 12 bases identical to TRBD2. The CDR3 extends over 14 amino acids. CDR1 is SNHLY and CDR2 is FYNNEI in the germline V gene. Unmatched junction bases numbered 5, after V lost 6 bases and J lost 8 bases. Written as DNA, the CDR3 is TGTGCCAGCAGCCGGACTAGCGGGAACGATGAGCAGTTCTTC. This translates into CASSRTSGNDEQFF.

The V gene is TRBV19, the J gene TRBJ2-7; a possible D gene is TRBD1 (6 bases). The CDR3 runs to 15 residues. Germline V gives CDR1 LNHDA, CDR2 SQIVND (reference sequence). Trimming removed 4 bases from V and 0 bases from J, with 13 bases in between. CDR3 coding DNA: TGTGCCAGTAGTACAGGGGCTAATCCCTCCTACGAGCAGTACTTC. This sequence encodes CASSTGANPSYEQYF. Combining the CDR3 with reference TRBV19 and TRBJ2-7 gives the whole variable domain DGGITQSPKYLFRKEGQNVTLSCEQNLNHDAMYWYRQDPGQGLRLIYYSQIVNDFQKGDIAEGYSVSREKKESFPLTVTSAQKNPTAFYLCASSTGANPSYEQYFGPGTRLTVT.

J is TRBJ2-1 and V is TRBV2, with TRBD2 matching 14 bases. V lost 6 bases to trimming and J lost 2 bases; unmatched junction nucleotides: 0. The CDR3 totals 15 residues. From germline, CDR1 is SNHLY and CDR2 FYNNEI. CDR3 in DNA: TGTGCCAGCAGGACTAGCGGGAGGGCCTACAATGAGCAGTTCTTC. Protein product: CASRTSGRAYNEQFF. Looking up the rest from reference TRBV2 and TRBJ2-1 gives the full variable domain: EPEVTQTPSHQVTQMGQEVILRCVPISNHLYFYWYRQILGQKVEFLVSFYNNEISEKSEIFDDQFSVERPDGSNFTLKIRSTKLEDSAMYFCASRTSGRAYNEQFFGPGTRLTVL.

This clone was counted between two and nine times. The chain employs TRBV5-1 and TRBJ2-7; D unclear. V lost 0 bases, J lost 7 bases, and 23 bases lay in between. The CDR3 is made up of 17 amino acids. Germline values: CDR1 SGHRS, CDR2 YFSETQ. CDR3: CASSLAFGGSRPREQYF. The CDR3 region has the DNA TGCGCCAGCAGCTTGGCTTTTGGCGGTTCCCGTCCTAGAGAGCAGTACTTC.